These T cell receptor beta chains were read from a single sample in a study of somatic mutations in cytotoxic T cells in rheumatoid arthritis. Sequencing used immunoSEQ multiplex PCR; TCRdb keeps in-frame clones, though not all of them. The sample holds around 11,000 clones, 79% seen once. Sequencing was done on a sample of CD8+ T cells sorted from blood. Receptors originate from an adult with rheumatoid arthritis. The CDR3 runs from the conserved cysteine through the conserved F or W. The order of the fields is D gene, V gene, J gene, clone size, CDR3 length, CDR3 protein, CDR3 DNA. D genes are given only for firm matches. Rows may omit the clone size; those that give it use once, few, many or a size class.

d_call: .
v_call: TRBV4-1
j_call: TRBJ1-1
clone_size: .
cdr3_length: 15
cdr3_aa: CASSQDRGGRTEAFF
cdr3_nt: TGCGCCAGCAGCCAAGATAGGGGTGGCAGGACTGAAGCTTTCTTT

d_call: .
v_call: TRBV27
j_call: TRBJ2-7
clone_size: few
cdr3_length: 13
cdr3_aa: CASSLHLAYEQYF
cdr3_nt: TGTGCCAGCAGTTTGCACTTAGCCTACGAGCAGTACTTC

d_call: .
v_call: TRBV7-8
j_call: TRBJ1-1
clone_size: .
cdr3_length: 13
cdr3_aa: CASSLVEGTEAFF
cdr3_nt: TGTGCCAGCAGCTTAGTAGAGGGCACTGAAGCTTTCTTT

d_call: .
v_call: TRBV14
j_call: TRBJ2-1
clone_size: few
cdr3_length: 16
cdr3_aa: CASSQDSWNRANEQFF
cdr3_nt: TGTGCCAGCAGCCAAGATTCCTGGAACAGGGCGAATGAGCAGTTCTTC

d_call: TRBD2
v_call: TRBV27
j_call: TRBJ2-7
clone_size: large
cdr3_length: 15
cdr3_aa: CASSLSAGVPLEQYF
cdr3_nt: TGTGCCAGCAGTTTATCGGCGGGAGTCCCTCTGGAGCAGTACTTC

d_call: .
v_call: TRBV6-4
j_call: TRBJ1-1
clone_size: .
cdr3_length: 14
cdr3_aa: CASSDGDESTEAFF
cdr3_nt: TGTGCCAGCAGTGACGGTGACGAATCCACTGAAGCTTTCTTT

d_call: .
v_call: TRBV5-6
j_call: TRBJ1-2
clone_size: .
cdr3_length: 13
cdr3_aa: CASSFGGWGKSTF
cdr3_nt: TGTGCCAGCAGCTTTGGGGGCTGGGGAAAAAGCACCTTC

d_call: .
v_call: TRBV5-1
j_call: TRBJ2-1
clone_size: .
cdr3_length: 11
cdr3_aa: CASSLAGEQFF
cdr3_nt: TGCGCCAGCAGCTTGGCTGGGGAGCAGTTCTTC

d_call: .
v_call: TRBV7-9
j_call: TRBJ2-2
clone_size: .
cdr3_length: 12
cdr3_aa: CASTRESGELFF
cdr3_nt: TGTGCCAGCACCAGGGAATCCGGGGAGCTGTTTTTT

d_call: TRBD2
v_call: TRBV7-6
j_call: TRBJ2-7
clone_size: .
cdr3_length: 15
cdr3_aa: CASSAALAGGYEQYF
cdr3_nt: TGTGCCAGCAGTGCGGCTCTAGCGGGGGGATACGAGCAGTACTTC

d_call: .
v_call: TRBV6-4
j_call: TRBJ2-1
clone_size: .
cdr3_length: 13
cdr3_aa: CASSDSVENEQFF
cdr3_nt: TGTGCCAGCAGTGACTCAGTGGAGAATGAGCAGTTCTTC

d_call: .
v_call: TRBV6-5
j_call: TRBJ1-4
clone_size: .
cdr3_length: 15
cdr3_aa: CASSPLLRTGEKLFF
cdr3_nt: TGTGCCAGCAGCCCACTCCTTCGGACTGGAGAAAAACTGTTTTTT

d_call: .
v_call: TRBV7-9
j_call: TRBJ2-1
clone_size: .
cdr3_length: 14
cdr3_aa: CASSLFTGYNEQFF
cdr3_nt: TGTGCCAGCAGCTTATTCACAGGGTACAATGAGCAGTTCTTC

d_call: .
v_call: TRBV7-9
j_call: TRBJ2-3
clone_size: .
cdr3_length: 15
cdr3_aa: CASSLTGGRTDTQYF
cdr3_nt: TGTGCCAGCAGCTTAACCGGGGGCCGCACAGATACGCAGTATTTT

d_call: .
v_call: TRBV11-1
j_call: TRBJ1-1
clone_size: few
cdr3_length: 15
cdr3_aa: CASSLETASLKGAFF
cdr3_nt: TGTGCCAGCAGCTTAGAGACAGCTTCGTTGAAAGGAGCTTTCTTT

d_call: TRBD1
v_call: TRBV2
j_call: TRBJ2-7
clone_size: medium-sized
cdr3_length: 14
cdr3_aa: CASSDWDSSYEQYF
cdr3_nt: TGTGCCAGCAGTGATTGGGACAGCTCCTACGAGCAGTACTTC

d_call: .
v_call: TRBV4-3
j_call: TRBJ2-1
clone_size: .
cdr3_length: 16
cdr3_aa: CASSQGFVTGNNEQFF
cdr3_nt: TGCGCCAGCAGCCAAGGGTTTGTGACGGGGAACAATGAGCAGTTCTTC

d_call: TRBD1
v_call: TRBV27
j_call: TRBJ2-7
clone_size: .
cdr3_length: 15
cdr3_aa: CASKLRGTGVYEQYF
cdr3_nt: TGTGCCAGCAAATTACGCGGGACAGGGGTATACGAGCAGTACTTC

d_call: .
v_call: TRBV9
j_call: TRBJ2-3
clone_size: .
cdr3_length: 14
cdr3_aa: CASSGGFATDTQYF
cdr3_nt: TGTGCCAGCAGCGGGGGTTTTGCTACAGATACGCAGTATTTT

d_call: .
v_call: TRBV4-1
j_call: TRBJ2-1
clone_size: .
cdr3_length: 13
cdr3_aa: CASMDSAYNEQFF
cdr3_nt: TGCGCCAGCATGGATAGCGCTTACAATGAGCAGTTCTTC

d_call: TRBD1
v_call: TRBV27
j_call: TRBJ1-1
clone_size: .
cdr3_length: 12
cdr3_aa: CASRTGHTEAFF
cdr3_nt: TGTGCCAGTAGGACAGGGCACACTGAAGCTTTCTTT

d_call: .
v_call: TRBV4-1
j_call: TRBJ2-2
clone_size: few
cdr3_length: 12
cdr3_aa: CASSTGAGELFF
cdr3_nt: TGCGCCAGCAGCACGGGAGCCGGGGAGCTGTTTTTT

d_call: .
v_call: TRBV6-5
j_call: TRBJ1-1
clone_size: .
cdr3_length: 15
cdr3_aa: CASSRTGGGATEAFF
cdr3_nt: TGTGCCAGCAGCCGCACGGGGGGAGGGGCGACTGAAGCTTTCTTT

d_call: .
v_call: TRBV27
j_call: TRBJ1-5
clone_size: .
cdr3_length: 14
cdr3_aa: CASSHGQLNQPQHF
cdr3_nt: TGTGCCAGCAGTCACGGACAGTTGAATCAGCCCCAGCATTTT

d_call: TRBD2
v_call: TRBV19
j_call: TRBJ2-1
clone_size: .
cdr3_length: 15
cdr3_aa: CASSTTSRHLDEQFF
cdr3_nt: TGTGCCAGTAGCACGACTAGCAGGCACCTCGATGAGCAGTTCTTC

d_call: TRBD2
v_call: TRBV7-2
j_call: TRBJ2-7
clone_size: few
cdr3_length: 14
cdr3_aa: CASTLGAGGYEQYF
cdr3_nt: TGTGCCAGCACCCTTGGAGCGGGGGGTTACGAGCAGTACTTC